Listed below are T cell receptor beta chains from one sample, sequenced in a study of cytotoxic CD8 clonotypes in ibrutinib-treated CLL. Assay: immunoSEQ multiplex PCR; the TCRdb copy retains only in-frame clones and omits some. The table shows around 300,000 clones, with approximately 80% occurring only once. Sequencing was performed on PBMCs, taken before ibrutinib treatment. The receptors were gathered from a human donor with chronic lymphocytic leukemia. The CDR3 runs from the conserved cysteine through the conserved F or W. The order of the fields is V gene, D gene, J gene, clone size, CDR3 protein, CDR3 DNA. D genes are given only for firm matches. Clone sizes are given selectively: once, few, many, or a class where the clone is expanded.

>TRBV29-1|.|TRBJ2-1|.
CSVHEQSYNEQFF
TGCAGCGTGCACGAGCAATCCTACAATGAGCAGTTCTTC
>TRBV5-4|TRBD1|TRBJ1-1|.
CASRPDRVNTEAFF
TGTGCCAGCAGACCGGACAGGGTGAACACTGAAGCTTTCTTT
>TRBV27|TRBD2|TRBJ2-7|.
CASSPGTSGRAGYEQYF
TGTGCCAGCAGTCCGGGGACTAGCGGGAGGGCCGGATACGAGCAGTACTTC
>TRBV7-2|.|TRBJ2-7|.
CASSKVGALYEQYF
TGTGCCAGCAGCAAGGTGGGGGCCCTCTACGAGCAGTACTTC
>TRBV4-2|TRBD2|TRBJ2-7|.
CASSQASSGRAAYEQYF
TGTGCCAGCAGCCAAGCTTCTAGCGGGAGGGCCGCCTACGAGCAGTACTTC
>TRBV4-3|.|TRBJ2-7|.
CASSQETATLEQYF
TGCGCCAGCAGCCAAGAGACTGCTACTCTCGAGCAGTACTTC
>TRBV18|.|TRBJ1-1|.
CASSPPGGLNTEAFF
TGTGCCAGCTCACCACCGGGAGGGTTGAACACTGAAGCTTTCTTT
>TRBV28|.|TRBJ1-1|few
CASSSRLSEAFF
TGTGCCAGCAGTTCCCGCCTCTCTGAAGCTTTCTTT
>TRBV5-1|TRBD1|TRBJ2-6|.
CASSLVVQGALGANVLTF
TGCGCCAGCAGCTTGGTTGTGCAGGGGGCGCTTGGGGCCAACGTCCTGACTTTC
>TRBV15|.|TRBJ1-4|.
CATSREPATNEKLFF
TGTGCCACCAGCAGAGAACCTGCAACTAATGAAAAACTGTTTTTT
>TRBV7-8|TRBD1|TRBJ1-4|.
CASSSDRAHEKLFF
TGTGCCAGCAGCTCAGACAGGGCCCATGAAAAACTGTTTTTT
>TRBV11-2|TRBD1|TRBJ2-3|.
CASSRSTGTGGWADTQYF
TGTGCCAGCAGCAGGTCGACCGGGACAGGGGGCTGGGCAGATACGCAGTATTTT
>TRBV27|.|TRBJ1-1|few
CASSRTLNTEAFF
TGTGCCAGCAGCAGGACCCTGAACACTGAAGCTTTCTTT
>TRBV10-2|.|TRBJ1-2|once
CASSDRGAVYGYTF
TGCGCCAGCAGTGACAGGGGAGCGGTCTATGGCTACACCTTC
>TRBV6-5|.|TRBJ1-1|.
CATTPSRSLNTEAFF
TGTGCCACCACCCCCAGCAGGTCCTTGAACACTGAAGCTTTCTTT
>TRBV4-1|TRBD2|TRBJ2-7|once
CASSPLATSAYEQYF
TGCGCCAGCAGCCCGCTAGCCACTAGCGCCTACGAGCAGTACTTC
>TRBV9|TRBD1|TRBJ1-2|once
CASSVERTGRIYGYTF
TGTGCCAGCAGCGTAGAGAGGACAGGCCGTATCTATGGCTACACCTTC
>TRBV15|.|TRBJ2-3|.
CATSIRGGTDTQYF
TGTGCCACCAGCATAAGAGGGGGCACAGATACGCAGTATTTT
>TRBV7-2|TRBD2|TRBJ2-1|.
CASSSLSIREVGNEQFF
TGTGCCAGCAGCTCGCTGTCTATCCGGGAGGTTGGCAATGAGCAGTTCTTC
>TRBV5-1|TRBD2|TRBJ2-4|.
CASSPRTSGRTGFQNIQYF
TGCGCCAGCAGCCCAAGGACTAGCGGGAGAACGGGATTCCAAAACATTCAGTACTTC
>TRBV27|TRBD1|TRBJ1-2|.
CASSWHRGNYGYTF
TGTGCCAGCAGTTGGCACAGGGGTAACTATGGCTACACCTTC
>TRBV7-2|TRBD2|TRBJ2-5|.
CASSGTSGAYQETQYF
TGTGCCAGCAGCGGAACTAGCGGAGCGTACCAAGAGACCCAGTACTTC
>TRBV6-7|.|TRBJ1-1|.
CASRHKGFTEAFF
TGTGCCAGCAGGCACAAGGGGTTCACTGAAGCTTTCTTT
>TRBV30|.|TRBJ1-5|.
CAWSVGSPLFSNQPQHF
TGTGCCTGGAGTGTAGGGTCCCCCTTATTTAGCAATCAGCCCCAGCATTTT
>TRBV6-4|.|TRBJ1-5|few
CASSDLAGNQPQHF
TGTGCCAGCAGTGACTTGGCAGGGAATCAGCCCCAGCATTTT
>TRBV10-3|.|TRBJ1-1|.
CAISPGTEAFF
TGTGCCATCAGTCCAGGGACTGAAGCTTTCTTT
>TRBV10-3|.|TRBJ2-3|.
CAISVPFSGRDTQYF
TGTGCCATCAGTGTACCCTTCTCGGGACGGGATACGCAGTATTTT
>TRBV7-8|TRBD2|TRBJ2-3|.
CASSLVTAGNTDTQYF
TGTGCCAGCAGCTTAGTAACAGCGGGAAACACAGATACGCAGTATTTT
>TRBV28|.|TRBJ1-1|once
CASSFSGPPEAFF
TGTGCCAGCAGTTTTTCAGGACCCCCTGAAGCTTTCTTT
>TRBV6-5|.|TRBJ1-4|.
CASSSLGNEKLFF
TGTGCCAGCAGTTCCCTGGGGAATGAAAAACTGTTTTTT
>TRBV18|.|TRBJ2-7|.
CASSPSDTYEQYF
TGTGCCAGCTCACCGTCGGACACGTACGAGCAGTACTTC
>TRBV10-3|TRBD2|TRBJ2-2|.
CAISELGLAGGPGTGELFF
TGTGCCATCAGTGAGCTTGGACTAGCGGGAGGGCCCGGCACCGGGGAGCTGTTTTTT
>TRBV5-1|.|TRBJ2-2|.
CASSLDISANTGELFF
TGCGCCAGCAGCTTGGACATTTCCGCGAACACCGGGGAGCTGTTTTTT
>TRBV5-1|.|TRBJ1-1|.
CASSLFKVDTEAFF
TGCGCCAGCAGCTTGTTCAAGGTTGACACTGAAGCTTTCTTT
>TRBV7-3|.|TRBJ2-1|.
CASSPTVEFPGYHQFF
TGTGCCAGCAGCCCAACAGTGGAATTCCCGGGGTACCACCAGTTCTTC
>TRBV28|.|TRBJ1-2|.
CASSPEGRGYTF
TGTGCCAGCAGCCCGGAAGGGCGGGGATACACCTTC
>TRBV7-3|TRBD2|TRBJ2-1|few
CASSLTIGGRNEQFF
TGTGCCAGCAGCTTAACGATCGGCGGGAGAAATGAGCAGTTCTTC
>TRBV30|.|TRBJ1-2|.
CASPRKGGDPYGYTF
TGTGCCTCCCCCAGGAAGGGGGGTGATCCGTATGGCTACACCTTC
>TRBV19|TRBD2|TRBJ2-2|.
CASSITGGRGTGELFF
TGTGCCAGTAGTATAACGGGAGGGAGAGGGACCGGGGAGCTGTTTTTT
>TRBV29-1|.|TRBJ2-1|.
CSGQQGGNEQFF
TGCAGCGGGCAACAGGGCGGGAATGAGCAGTTCTTC
>TRBV5-4|.|TRBJ2-7|.
CASSLTGGREQYF
TGTGCCAGCAGCCTAACGGGCGGGCGGGAGCAGTACTTC
>TRBV19|TRBD2|TRBJ2-1|.
CASTLSGRNEQFF
TGTGCCAGTACGCTCAGCGGGAGGAATGAGCAGTTCTTC
>TRBV5-4|.|TRBJ2-5|once
CASSPVAGETQYF
TGTGCCAGCAGCCCGGTGGCGGGAGAGACCCAGTACTTC
>TRBV19|.|TRBJ2-6|.
CASSIENTGANVLTF
TGTGCCAGTAGTATAGAAAATACTGGGGCCAACGTCCTGACTTTC
>TRBV6-5|.|TRBJ1-2|few
CASSSQGTNYGYTF
TGTGCCAGCAGTTCCCAAGGGACTAACTATGGCTACACCTTC
>TRBV29-1|TRBD2|TRBJ2-1|.
CSVQKYSGSEQFF
TGCAGCGTTCAAAAATATAGCGGGAGTGAGCAGTTCTTC
>TRBV5-6|TRBD1|TRBJ2-5|.
CASSDDRGGETQYF
TGTGCCAGCAGCGATGACAGGGGGGGAGAGACCCAGTACTTC